The present T cell receptor beta chain was sequenced within a study of blood T cell repertoires in COVID-19. Study summary: Samples came from the United States, Italy and Spain, spanning acute and convalescent COVID-19. T cells, B-cell-depleted T cells, or PBMCs supplied cDNA or gDNA.

Enrollment of patients from Seattle took place during active infection, with longitudinal follow-up. V lost 3 bases to trimming and J lost 0 bases, with 14 bases between them. CDR3 length: 16 amino acids. Germline V lookup: CDR1 KGHSH, CDR2 LQKENI. Methods used by the authors: Nucleated cell counts were estimated from reference gene primer amplification. Assay used: immunoSEQ multiplex PCR; TCRdb lists only in-frame clones, some missing. V and J calls and clone size are as listed in that table; D and trimming were resolved from the DNA. The top ten hold 2.5% to 3% of the sample, which has about 150,000 clones, approximately 84% seen once.

The sequenced sample consisted of peripheral blood. The TCR was taken from a woman over 75 with COVID-19, enrolled during active disease. This chain links TRBV18 with TRBJ1-2; D may be TRBD1 (6 bases). The CDR3 sequence is CASSPGQPDSNYGYTF. The CDR3 DNA is TGTGCCAGCTCACCCGGACAGCCAGATTCTAACTATGGCTACACCTTC.